This T cell receptor beta chain was recorded in a study of T cells in Graves' hyperthyroidism and ophthalmopathy (dated by TCRdb to the late 2010s). Looking at the study overall: Peripheral blood samples were taken at initial diagnosis, before any treatment was given. To identify distinguishing TCR V-J signatures, a discovery cohort of around 100 patients was used, comprising 43 with Graves' ophthalmopathy and around 60 with stable Graves' hyperthyroidism. Prospective prediction of ophthalmopathy was tested in an independent validation cohort of fewer than 20 hyperthyroidism patients and 17 patients who later progressed to ophthalmopathy. The approximately 100 discovery patients were divided at random into training and test sets in a 7:3 ratio. The study also compared thyroid tissue and blood T-cell repertoires from a handful of Graves' hyperthyroidism patients. After sampling, hyperthyroidism patients received methimazole starting at 30 mg daily, and ophthalmopathy patients received high-dose intravenous methylprednisolone. The paper describes TCR Vbeta CDR3 sequencing of 135 peripheral blood samples, made up of 40 to 45 ophthalmopathy patients, roughly 80 hyperthyroidism patients and roughly 17 progressor patients.

TCR beta CDR3 regions were amplified from RNA transcripts. The TCR CDR3 was subjected to a first round of RT-PCR using the HTBI primer set and the Qiagen OneStep RT-PCR kit. The libraries were constructed in a second round of multiplex PCR and then size-selected and purified. Sequencing of the libraries was done on an Illumina HiSeq2000 using paired-end 100 bp reads. Concerning the study's data processing: SOAPnuke was used to process the raw data, throwing out any read that contained adapters or uncalled bases, had a mean Phred below 15, or lacked an exact constant-primer or identifier match. COPE v1.2.5 was used to merge high-quality paired reads, and clonotypes were defined as unique nucleotide sequences. MiTCR v1.1 was used to align clonotypes to the IMGT TRBV, TRBD and TRBJ reference segments. Only V-J combinations with frequency above 0.0001, covering roughly 99% of repertoires, were analysed. A TCS score was defined as the ratio of F50 (clonal expansion) to E x V (chaos), with BLOSUM62-based TCRdist applied between CDR3 peptides within each V-J. Welch's t-statistics and random forest reduced 500 to 650 V-J features to about 13, which were used in a naive Bayes classifier (R e1071). Using fastp at Q25 and MiXCR, TCRdb reprocessed the public reads and kept productive beta chains. Rows are combined by CDR3 protein, so each entry shows the most common genes and DNA. These V and J calls derive from TCRdb rather than the authors' analysis. Recorded for this sample are some 460,000 distinct CDR3 sequences; approximately 14% of them occurred a single time. Just under 8% of the sample belongs to the ten largest clones.

This clonotype was observed many times. Its specific antigen is unknown. Base qualities are not at hand, and no much larger clone is one base apart. Broader findings and caveats from the paper: No statistical method was used to fix the sample size in advance, and group allocation was not hidden from the investigators. In cross-validation, a model built on a 13 V-J signature told ophthalmopathy apart from stable hyperthyroidism with approximately 90% sensitivity and about 81% specificity, and in testing the same model reached 80%/75%. Most expanded thyroid clonotypes (frequency above 0.001) were also detected in blood, suggesting blood repertoires may reflect thyroid immune responses. During validation, the model predicted progression to ophthalmopathy a median of roughly 7.1 months ahead of onset, with around 70% sensitivity and around 73% specificity.

Graves' hyperthyroidism was defined as stable when no progression to ophthalmopathy occurred over 18 months of follow-up. Hyperthyroidism patients were newly diagnosed, had a disease duration of under 2 months, and were aged 18 to 65 years. Exclusion was applied to patients with uncontrolled infections, other autoimmune diseases, pregnancy or lactation. Diagnoses were based on clinical symptoms, serum thyroxine and TRAb, thyroid ultrasound and orbital computed tomography. PBMCs were isolated from about 9.2 ml of fresh peripheral blood by Ficoll-Paque density gradient centrifugation. Trizol reagent was used to extract total RNA, and RNA quality was then checked on an Agilent 2100 Bioanalyzer. The CDR3 goes from the cysteine to the phenylalanine over 12 residues. The only DNA kept is the CDR3, 36 bases in frame from the first base. V has 5 bases trimmed and J has 10 bases trimmed; junction bases matching no gene number 5. For CDR1 and CDR2, the germline V gene lists SGHNT and YENEEA.

The sequenced sample consisted of blood. This sequence was found in a woman under 30 with Graves' hyperthyroidism. The sequence joins TRBV11-3 to TRBJ2-1, with 7 middle bases fitting TRBD2. The CDR3 reads as follows: CASSLAGGEQFF. The DNA reads TGTGCCAGCAGCCTAGCCGGGGGGGAGCAGTTCTTC.